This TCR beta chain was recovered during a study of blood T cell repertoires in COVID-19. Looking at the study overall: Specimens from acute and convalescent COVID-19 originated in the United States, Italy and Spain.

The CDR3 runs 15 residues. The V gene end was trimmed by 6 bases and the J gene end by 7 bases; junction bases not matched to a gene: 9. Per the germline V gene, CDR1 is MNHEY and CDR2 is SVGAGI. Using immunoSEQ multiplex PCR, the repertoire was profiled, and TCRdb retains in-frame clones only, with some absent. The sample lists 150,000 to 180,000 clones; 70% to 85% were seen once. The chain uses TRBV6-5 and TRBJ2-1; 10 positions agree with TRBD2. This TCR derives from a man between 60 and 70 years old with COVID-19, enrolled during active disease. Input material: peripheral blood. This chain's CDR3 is CASRPSGGAYNEQFF. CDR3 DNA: TGTGCCAGCAGACCGAGCGGGGGGGCTTATAATGAGCAGTTCTTC.